These T cell receptor beta chains were read from a single sample in a study of T cell repertoires in cytomegalovirus infection. No antigens are known for them. Via MiXCR, TCRdb re-called the reads, giving one row per CDR3 protein. The sample shows about 68,000 distinct CDR3 sequences, approximately 22% of them seen only once. Sample: PBMCs, sequenced either directly or after in vitro stimulation (not recorded which). The receptors were gathered from a human donor in good health (CMV status not recorded). Some clones in this sample may be carry-over from other donors' samples. Both conserved end residues are part of each CDR3. The order of the fields is D gene, J gene, clone size, V gene, CDR3 protein, CDR3 DNA. D genes are given only for firm matches. Clone sizes are given selectively: once, few, many, or a class where the clone is expanded.

d_gene: TRBD2
j_gene: TRBJ2-3
abundance: -
v_gene: TRBV20-1
CDR3aa: CSAIAGGTDTQYF
CDR3nt: TGCAGTGCGATAGCGGGAGGGACAGATACGCAGTATTTT

d_gene: -
j_gene: TRBJ2-7
abundance: -
v_gene: TRBV27
CDR3aa: CASSHRGLVYEQYF
CDR3nt: TGTGCCAGCAGCCACCGGGGATTGGTCTACGAGCAGTACTTC

d_gene: TRBD1
j_gene: TRBJ2-2
abundance: -
v_gene: TRBV7-2
CDR3aa: CASGTGGAHGELFF
CDR3nt: TGTGCCAGCGGAACAGGGGGCGCACACGGGGAGCTGTTTTTT

d_gene: TRBD1
j_gene: TRBJ2-5
abundance: -
v_gene: TRBV6-5
CDR3aa: CASSGQGRLETQYF
CDR3nt: TGTGCCAGCAGCGGACAGGGCCGCCTGGAGACCCAGTACTTC

d_gene: -
j_gene: TRBJ2-5
abundance: many
v_gene: TRBV11-2
CDR3aa: CASSWTEETQYF
CDR3nt: TGTGCCAGCAGCTGGACAGAAGAGACCCAGTACTTC

d_gene: -
j_gene: TRBJ2-2
abundance: -
v_gene: TRBV7-9
CDR3aa: CASSPLGGAIGELFF
CDR3nt: TGTGCCAGCAGCCCCCTAGGGGGAGCGATCGGGGAGCTGTTTTTT

d_gene: TRBD1
j_gene: TRBJ2-4
abundance: many
v_gene: TRBV7-2
CDR3aa: CASSLIGTGDLLENIQYF
CDR3nt: TGTGCCAGCAGCTTGATCGGGACAGGGGACTTACTAGAAAACATTCAGTACTTC

d_gene: -
j_gene: TRBJ1-1
abundance: few
v_gene: TRBV6-2/TRBV6-3
CDR3aa: CASSPQTVSEAFF
CDR3nt: TGTGCCAGCAGTCCCCAGACAGTATCTGAAGCTTTCTTT

d_gene: TRBD2
j_gene: TRBJ2-3
abundance: -
v_gene: TRBV20-1
CDR3aa: CSASFSSGLAGTDTQYF
CDR3nt: TGCAGTGCTAGCTTCTCCTCTGGACTAGCGGGCACAGATACGCAGTATTTT

d_gene: TRBD1
j_gene: TRBJ2-6
abundance: -
v_gene: TRBV7-9
CDR3aa: CASSLVHGQGVGSGANVLTF
CDR3nt: TGTGCCAGCAGCTTAGTTCACGGACAGGGTGTGGGATCTGGGGCCAACGTCCTGACTTTC

d_gene: TRBD2
j_gene: TRBJ2-5
abundance: -
v_gene: TRBV29-1
CDR3aa: CSVEYAGGGAETQYF
CDR3nt: TGCAGCGTTGAGTATGCGGGAGGGGGCGCAGAGACCCAGTACTTC

d_gene: TRBD2
j_gene: TRBJ2-3
abundance: many
v_gene: TRBV12-3/TRBV12-4
CDR3aa: CASSLPAGGTDTQYF
CDR3nt: TGTGCCAGCAGTTTGCCGGCGGGAGGCACAGATACGCAGTATTTT

d_gene: -
j_gene: TRBJ1-1
abundance: few
v_gene: TRBV4-1
CDR3aa: CASSQGRNQGTEAFF
CDR3nt: TGCGCCAGCAGCCAAGGCAGGAATCAGGGCACTGAAGCTTTCTTT

d_gene: -
j_gene: TRBJ2-1
abundance: -
v_gene: TRBV6-2/TRBV6-3
CDR3aa: CASSYRISYNEQFF
CDR3nt: TGTGCCAGCAGTTACCGGATCTCCTACAATGAGCAGTTCTTC

d_gene: TRBD2
j_gene: TRBJ2-1
abundance: -
v_gene: TRBV20-1
CDR3aa: CSARDLEREGYNEQFF
CDR3nt: TGCAGTGCTAGAGATCTTGAGCGGGAGGGATACAATGAGCAGTTCTTC

d_gene: -
j_gene: TRBJ1-2
abundance: -
v_gene: TRBV7-9
CDR3aa: CASSLDYQVSGYTF
CDR3nt: TGTGCCAGCAGCTTAGATTACCAAGTTAGTGGCTACACCTTC

d_gene: TRBD1
j_gene: TRBJ1-5
abundance: few
v_gene: TRBV7-9
CDR3aa: CASSRDRAGNQPQHF
CDR3nt: TGTGCCAGCAGCCGCGACAGGGCTGGGAATCAGCCCCAGCATTTT

d_gene: -
j_gene: TRBJ2-3
abundance: many
v_gene: TRBV7-6
CDR3aa: CASSPSLATDTQYF
CDR3nt: TGTGCCAGCAGTCCTTCACTAGCCACAGATACGCAGTATTTT

d_gene: TRBD2
j_gene: TRBJ2-1
abundance: -
v_gene: TRBV30
CDR3aa: CAWIAGGIYNEQFF
CDR3nt: TGTGCCTGGATAGCGGGAGGGATCTACAATGAGCAGTTCTTC

d_gene: -
j_gene: TRBJ1-2
abundance: -
v_gene: TRBV6-5
CDR3aa: CASSYSAGLGHYGYTF
CDR3nt: TGTGCCAGCAGTTACTCGGCAGGCCTCGGTCACTATGGCTACACCTTC

d_gene: -
j_gene: TRBJ1-3
abundance: few
v_gene: TRBV9
CDR3aa: CASSVAGLSGNTIYF
CDR3nt: TGTGCCAGCAGCGTAGCTGGGCTGAGCGGAAACACCATATATTTT

d_gene: -
j_gene: TRBJ2-3
abundance: -
v_gene: TRBV11-1
CDR3aa: CASSPRPGILLSSTDTQYF
CDR3nt: TGTGCCAGCAGCCCCCGCCCGGGGATCCTTCTTTCCAGCACAGATACGCAGTATTTT

d_gene: TRBD1
j_gene: TRBJ2-7
abundance: many
v_gene: TRBV6-2/TRBV6-3
CDR3aa: CASSLDRGRTYEQYF
CDR3nt: TGTGCCAGCAGTTTAGACAGGGGGAGAACCTACGAGCAGTACTTC

d_gene: -
j_gene: TRBJ1-5
abundance: few
v_gene: TRBV12-3/TRBV12-4
CDR3aa: CASRMGQTNQPQHF
CDR3nt: TGTGCCAGCAGGATGGGACAAACTAATCAGCCCCAGCATTTT

d_gene: TRBD2
j_gene: TRBJ2-7
abundance: few
v_gene: TRBV7-2
CDR3aa: CASSFAGTSLNEQYF
CDR3nt: TGTGCCAGCAGCTTCGCTGGGACTAGTCTCAACGAGCAGTACTTC

d_gene: TRBD1
j_gene: TRBJ1-3
abundance: few
v_gene: TRBV4-3
CDR3aa: CASSQNIDRAAGNTIYF
CDR3nt: TGCGCCAGCAGCCAAAACATCGACAGGGCCGCTGGAAACACCATATATTTT

d_gene: TRBD2
j_gene: TRBJ2-7
abundance: many
v_gene: TRBV7-2
CDR3aa: CASSPRGGRDYEQYF
CDR3nt: TGTGCCAGCAGCCCACGGGGGGGGCGGGACTACGAGCAGTACTTC

d_gene: -
j_gene: TRBJ2-7
abundance: many
v_gene: TRBV7-8
CDR3aa: CASSLAIYSYEQYF
CDR3nt: TGTGCCAGCAGCTTAGCGATCTACTCCTACGAGCAGTACTTC

d_gene: -
j_gene: TRBJ2-5
abundance: -
v_gene: TRBV20-1
CDR3aa: CSARDRRPSRETQYF
CDR3nt: TGCAGTGCTAGAGATCGGCGCCCAAGCAGGGAGACCCAGTACTTC

d_gene: -
j_gene: TRBJ2-5
abundance: -
v_gene: TRBV7-9
CDR3aa: CASSFMEGTQYF
CDR3nt: TGTGCCAGCAGCTTCATGGAGGGGACCCAGTACTTC

d_gene: TRBD2
j_gene: TRBJ2-3
abundance: -
v_gene: TRBV9
CDR3aa: CASSARTSGRGQYF
CDR3nt: TGTGCCAGCAGCGCAAGGACTAGCGGGAGAGGGCAGTATTTT

d_gene: -
j_gene: TRBJ2-7
abundance: few
v_gene: TRBV5-6
CDR3aa: CASSFDSRYEQYF
CDR3nt: TGTGCCAGCAGCTTTGACAGCAGATACGAGCAGTACTTC

d_gene: TRBD1
j_gene: TRBJ1-1
abundance: many
v_gene: TRBV27
CDR3aa: CASSFRGGGTEAFF
CDR3nt: TGTGCCAGCAGTTTTAGAGGGGGCGGAACTGAAGCTTTCTTT

d_gene: -
j_gene: TRBJ1-1
abundance: few
v_gene: TRBV7-2
CDR3aa: CASSQGTRGTEAFF
CDR3nt: TGTGCCAGCAGCCAAGGGACACGGGGCACTGAAGCTTTCTTT

d_gene: -
j_gene: TRBJ1-1
abundance: many
v_gene: TRBV7-2
CDR3aa: CASSQTQGVTEAFF
CDR3nt: TGTGCCAGCAGCCAGACACAGGGTGTCACTGAAGCTTTCTTT

d_gene: TRBD2
j_gene: TRBJ2-2
abundance: -
v_gene: TRBV6-1
CDR3aa: CASSIHLGGSGTGELFF
CDR3nt: TGTGCCAGCAGTATCCACCTGGGCGGGAGTGGGACCGGGGAGCTGTTTTTT

d_gene: -
j_gene: TRBJ2-1
abundance: -
v_gene: TRBV24-1
CDR3aa: CATSDFGDFVGEQFF
CDR3nt: TGTGCCACCAGTGATTTCGGGGACTTTGTCGGTGAGCAGTTCTTC

d_gene: -
j_gene: TRBJ1-1
abundance: many
v_gene: TRBV7-2
CDR3aa: CASSLAPNTEAFF
CDR3nt: TGTGCCAGCAGCTTAGCCCCAAACACTGAAGCTTTCTTT

d_gene: -
j_gene: TRBJ2-3
abundance: many
v_gene: TRBV7-2
CDR3aa: CASSPRGAGTDTQYF
CDR3nt: TGTGCCAGCAGCCCCCGCGGAGCGGGTACAGATACGCAGTATTTT

d_gene: -
j_gene: TRBJ2-2
abundance: many
v_gene: TRBV6-2/TRBV6-3
CDR3aa: CASSSLASGELFF
CDR3nt: TGTGCCAGCAGCTCCCTTGCTTCGGGGGAGCTGTTTTTT

d_gene: -
j_gene: TRBJ1-1
abundance: few
v_gene: TRBV12-3/TRBV12-4
CDR3aa: CASSKNRDTEAFF
CDR3nt: TGTGCCAGCAGTAAGAACAGGGACACTGAAGCTTTCTTT

d_gene: -
j_gene: TRBJ2-7
abundance: -
v_gene: TRBV5-6
CDR3aa: CASSLELVGEGSLYEQYF
CDR3nt: TGTGCCAGCAGCTTGGAATTAGTTGGTGAGGGTTCCCTCTACGAGCAGTACTTC

d_gene: TRBD1
j_gene: TRBJ1-3
abundance: many
v_gene: TRBV12-3/TRBV12-4
CDR3aa: CASIPTGGPGNTIYF
CDR3nt: TGTGCCAGCATTCCTACAGGGGGCCCTGGAAACACCATATATTTT

d_gene: TRBD1
j_gene: TRBJ2-2
abundance: -
v_gene: TRBV9
CDR3aa: CASSVSTGGAGELFF
CDR3nt: TGTGCCAGCAGCGTAAGCACAGGGGGAGCCGGGGAGCTGTTTTTT

d_gene: -
j_gene: TRBJ2-2
abundance: -
v_gene: TRBV19
CDR3aa: CASSIGVADNTGELFF
CDR3nt: TGTGCCAGTAGTATAGGGGTAGCGGATAACACCGGGGAGCTGTTTTTT

d_gene: -
j_gene: TRBJ1-5
abundance: many
v_gene: TRBV7-2
CDR3aa: CASSLESSSNQPQHF
CDR3nt: TGTGCCAGCAGCTTAGAGTCAAGCAGCAATCAGCCCCAGCATTTT

d_gene: -
j_gene: TRBJ2-7
abundance: few
v_gene: TRBV6-2/TRBV6-3
CDR3aa: CASSYSGRAFGYEQYF
CDR3nt: TGTGCCAGCAGTTACTCCGGCAGGGCGTTTGGGTACGAGCAGTACTTC

d_gene: -
j_gene: TRBJ1-5
abundance: -
v_gene: TRBV12-3/TRBV12-4
CDR3aa: CASSRGRGQPQHF
CDR3nt: TGTGCCAGCAGCAGGGGTAGGGGACAGCCCCAGCATTTT

d_gene: TRBD1
j_gene: TRBJ1-2
abundance: many
v_gene: TRBV7-8
CDR3aa: CASSLGTTGFYGYTF
CDR3nt: TGTGCCAGCAGCCTGGGCACGACAGGGTTCTATGGCTACACCTTC

d_gene: -
j_gene: TRBJ2-7
abundance: few
v_gene: TRBV19
CDR3aa: CASSTSIYEQYF
CDR3nt: TGTGCCAGTAGTACGAGTATCTACGAGCAGTACTTC

d_gene: TRBD2
j_gene: TRBJ2-7
abundance: few
v_gene: TRBV28
CDR3aa: CASMLGGRDYEQYF
CDR3nt: TGTGCCAGCATGTTGGGGGGGAGAGACTACGAGCAGTACTTC

d_gene: -
j_gene: TRBJ1-6
abundance: few
v_gene: TRBV5-4
CDR3aa: CASSLDGFQRSPLHF
CDR3nt: TGTGCCAGCAGCTTGGACGGGTTCCAAAGATCACCCCTCCACTTT

d_gene: -
j_gene: TRBJ1-1
abundance: -
v_gene: TRBV5-4
CDR3aa: CASSLAPRAGETEAFF
CDR3nt: TGTGCCAGCAGCTTGGCTCCACGGGCAGGCGAGACTGAAGCTTTCTTT

d_gene: -
j_gene: TRBJ2-1
abundance: many
v_gene: TRBV7-2
CDR3aa: CASSLGLANNEQFF
CDR3nt: TGTGCCAGCAGCTTAGGGCTAGCTAACAATGAGCAGTTCTTC

d_gene: TRBD1
j_gene: TRBJ1-2
abundance: many
v_gene: TRBV7-2
CDR3aa: CASSGGTGDLYGYTF
CDR3nt: TGTGCCAGCAGCGGGGGGACAGGTGACCTCTATGGCTACACCTTC

d_gene: TRBD1
j_gene: TRBJ1-4
abundance: -
v_gene: TRBV29-1
CDR3aa: CSVVTGGAENEKLFF
CDR3nt: TGCAGCGTAGTGACAGGGGGCGCGGAGAATGAAAAACTGTTTTTT

d_gene: -
j_gene: TRBJ2-1
abundance: few
v_gene: TRBV6-1
CDR3aa: CASSDQRNTYYNEQFF
CDR3nt: TGTGCCAGCAGTGACCAGCGGAATACTTACTACAATGAGCAGTTCTTC

d_gene: TRBD2
j_gene: TRBJ2-3
abundance: -
v_gene: TRBV10-3
CDR3aa: CAIKDLGGDDTDTQYF
CDR3nt: TGTGCCATCAAGGACTTGGGGGGGGACGACACAGATACGCAGTATTTT

d_gene: -
j_gene: TRBJ1-2
abundance: -
v_gene: TRBV25-1
CDR3aa: CASSDPRASNYGYTF
CDR3nt: TGTGCCAGCAGTGACCCTCGGGCTTCTAACTATGGCTACACCTTC

d_gene: -
j_gene: TRBJ2-7
abundance: -
v_gene: TRBV5-4
CDR3aa: CASSLGIYEQYF
CDR3nt: TGTGCCAGCAGCTTGGGGATCTACGAGCAGTACTTC